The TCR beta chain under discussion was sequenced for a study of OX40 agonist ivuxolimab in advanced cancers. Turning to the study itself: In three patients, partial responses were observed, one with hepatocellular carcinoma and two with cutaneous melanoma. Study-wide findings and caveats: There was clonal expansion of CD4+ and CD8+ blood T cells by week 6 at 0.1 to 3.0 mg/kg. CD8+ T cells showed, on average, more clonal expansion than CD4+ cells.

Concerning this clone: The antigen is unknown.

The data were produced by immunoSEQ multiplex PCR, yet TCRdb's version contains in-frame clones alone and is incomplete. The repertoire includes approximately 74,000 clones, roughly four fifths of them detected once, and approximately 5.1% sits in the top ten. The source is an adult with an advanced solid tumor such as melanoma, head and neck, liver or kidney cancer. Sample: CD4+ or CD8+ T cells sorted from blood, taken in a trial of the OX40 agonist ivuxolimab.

The CDR3 DNA reads TGTGCCAGCATCATAAAGGGGGAGCTGTTTTTT. This gives the protein CASIIKGELFF. The V call is TRBV11-2, the J call TRBJ2-2, with D unresolved. Germline CDR1 reads SGHAT; CDR2 reads FQNNGV. The V end was cut by 7 bases, the J end by 8 bases, with 8 bases between. CDR3 length: 11 amino acids. The full variable domain, with the rest looked up from reference TRBV11-2 and TRBJ2-2, is EAGVAQSPRYKIIEKRQSVAFWCNPISGHATLYWYQQILGQGPKLLIQFQNNGVVDDSQLPKDRFSAERLKGVDSTLKIQPAKLEDSAVYLCASIIKGELFFGEGSRLTVL.